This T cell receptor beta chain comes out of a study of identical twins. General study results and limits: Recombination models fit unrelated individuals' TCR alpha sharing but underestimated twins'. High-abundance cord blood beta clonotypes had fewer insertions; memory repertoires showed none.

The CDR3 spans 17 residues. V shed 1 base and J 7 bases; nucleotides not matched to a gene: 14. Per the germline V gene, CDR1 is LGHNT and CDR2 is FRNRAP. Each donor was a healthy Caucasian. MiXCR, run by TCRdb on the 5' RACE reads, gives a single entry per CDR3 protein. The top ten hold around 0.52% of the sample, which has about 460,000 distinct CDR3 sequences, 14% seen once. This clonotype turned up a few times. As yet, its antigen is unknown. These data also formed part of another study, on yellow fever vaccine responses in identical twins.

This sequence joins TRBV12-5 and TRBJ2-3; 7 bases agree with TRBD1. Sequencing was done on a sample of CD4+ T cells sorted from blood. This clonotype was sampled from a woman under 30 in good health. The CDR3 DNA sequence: TGTGCTAGTGGTTTGGACTCCCCGGGACAGAAAACCTATACGCAGTATTTT. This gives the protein CASGLDSPGQKTYTQYF.